This T cell receptor (beta chain) was captured by sequencing in a study of cytomegalovirus exposure and HLA in healthy donors. Amplification used 60 Vbeta primers and 13 Jbeta primers. Sequencing used immunoSEQ multiplex PCR; TCRdb keeps in-frame clones, though not all of them. The data hold roughly 95,000 clones, with approximately 80% observed a single time. Whole-study results and caveats: Reportedly, diagnosis of cytomegalovirus status by the classifier showed high specificity and sensitivity.

This clone was picked up a small number of times. The target antigen is unknown. The receptor comes from a man aged 30 to 39 in good health and CMV-seropositive. Sequenced material: PBMCs.

The CDR3 is CASSLGDSAYNEQFF. The CDR3 bases are TGCGCCAGCAGCTTGGGGGACAGCGCTTACAATGAGCAGTTCTTC. V and J are TRBV5-1 and TRBJ2-1, with 7 bases that match TRBD1. This CDR3 has 15 amino acids. With V trimmed by 0 bases and J by 4 bases, 4 bases remained unmatched. In germline, CDR1 is SGHRS, CDR2 YFSETQ.